The rows below give T cell receptor beta chains drawn from one sample of a study of vaccination effects on CD4 cells after COVID-19. Their recognized antigens are unknown. TCRdb's copy holds only in-frame clones and misses some; the assay was immunoSEQ multiplex PCR. The table includes roughly 23,000 clones, over 70% detected once. The sample in question was CD4+ T cells from PBMCs cultured with HCoV-NL63 spike peptides, obtained after COVID-19 vaccination. These receptors were taken from a human donor who received a COVID-19 vaccine. Each CDR3 is given with its conserved first and last residue. Fields, in order: clone size, J gene, D gene, V gene, CDR3 protein, CDR3 DNA. The D gene is left open where the match is weak. The size field is filled for only some rows; it gives once, few, many or a size class.

few | TRBJ1-5 | NA | TRBV19 | CASSIEGGNQPQHF | TGTGCCAGTAGTATAGAGGGAGGCAATCAGCCCCAGCATTTT
NA | TRBJ2-5 | TRBD2 | TRBV7-8 | CASSSRAGLAGKETQYF | TGTGCCAGCAGCTCCCGGGCGGGACTAGCGGGAAAAGAGACCCAGTACTTC
once | TRBJ1-2 | NA | TRBV5-8 | CASSLRADYGYTF | TGTGCCTCAAGCTTAAGGGCCGACTATGGCTACACCTTC
NA | TRBJ1-2 | NA | TRBV28 | CASTPEGPLYGYTF | TGTGCCAGCACCCCGGAGGGCCCCCTCTATGGCTACACCTTC
NA | TRBJ2-7 | NA | TRBV3-1/TRBV3-2 | CASSPSARILAIRSPDYEQYF | TGTGCCAGCAGCCCCTCCGCCCGGATACTAGCTATCCGTTCCCCCGACTACGAGCAGTACTTC
NA | TRBJ1-6 | TRBD1 | TRBV2 | CASTLPPGTVHNRPLHF | TGTGCCAGCACCCTCCCTCCCGGGACAGTGCATAATAGACCCCTCCACTTT
NA | TRBJ2-2 | NA | TRBV7-2 | CASSPQTSSAGELFF | TGTGCCAGCAGCCCGCAGACTAGTTCCGCCGGGGAGCTGTTTTTT
NA | TRBJ2-2 | NA | TRBV6-2/TRBV6-3 | CASSYSLEAGELFF | TGTGCCAGCAGTTACTCGCTGGAGGCCGGGGAGCTGTTTTTT
NA | TRBJ1-2 | NA | TRBV6-5 | CASSRHGPPYGYTF | TGTGCCAGCAGTCGCCATGGCCCGCCGTATGGCTACACCTTC
few | TRBJ1-5 | NA | TRBV16 | CASSRGFSNQPQHF | TGTGCCAGCAGCCGTGGCTTTAGCAATCAGCCCCAGCATTTT
NA | TRBJ2-7 | TRBD2 | TRBV11-2 | CASSLEAGREYEQYF | TGTGCCAGCAGCTTAGAGGCTGGGCGGGAGTACGAGCAGTACTTC
NA | TRBJ2-2 | TRBD2 | TRBV4-2 | CASSQEGGGGTTGELFF | TGTGCCAGCAGCCAAGAGGGGGGCGGGGGGACCACCGGGGAGCTGTTTTTT
NA | TRBJ2-7 | TRBD2 | TRBV7-9 | CASSSRGGSEQYF | TGTGCCAGCAGCTCGCGGGGGGGGAGTGAGCAGTACTTC
NA | TRBJ1-4 | TRBD1 | TRBV25-1 | CASGGAGGEKLFF | TGTGCCTCAGGGGGGGCCGGCGGGGAAAAACTGTTTTTT
once | TRBJ1-2 | TRBD1 | TRBV13 | CASSTLDRDYGYTF | TGTGCCAGCAGCACTCTGGACAGGGACTATGGCTACACCTTC
NA | TRBJ2-2 | NA | TRBV5-4 | CASSRTNGELFF | TGTGCCAGCAGCAGGACAAACGGGGAGCTGTTTTTT
NA | TRBJ2-3 | NA | TRBV19 | CASSAMDYADTQYF | TGTGCCAGTAGTGCCATGGACTACGCAGATACGCAGTATTTT
NA | TRBJ2-5 | NA | TRBV5-1 | CASSVGQLHETQYF | TGCGCCAGCAGCGTGGGACAACTACACGAGACCCAGTACTTC
NA | TRBJ1-2 | NA | TRBV7-2 | CASSLDLYGYTF | TGTGCCAGCAGCTTAGATCTCTATGGCTACACCTTC
few | TRBJ1-3 | NA | TRBV5-1 | CASSVGPGEGNTIYF | TGCGCCAGCTCAGTAGGCCCGGGGGAAGGAAACACCATATATTTT
NA | TRBJ1-2 | NA | TRBV18 | CASSPETVFNYGYTF | TGTGCCAGCTCACCAGAGACAGTATTTAACTATGGCTACACCTTC
NA | TRBJ2-1 | NA | TRBV5-6 | CASSKSGTPYNEQFF | TGTGCCAGCAGCAAGTCCGGGACCCCCTACAATGAGCAGTTCTTC
once | TRBJ2-7 | TRBD1 | TRBV9 | CASSVGQGQAYEQYF | TGTGCCAGCAGCGTAGGACAGGGACAGGCCTACGAGCAGTACTTC
NA | TRBJ2-3 | NA | TRBV6-5 | CASRRQGRVTDTQYF | TGTGCCAGCAGACGACAGGGGAGGGTTACAGATACGCAGTATTTT
once | TRBJ1-2 | NA | TRBV5-6 | CASSLPGTDYGYTF | TGTGCCAGCAGCTTACCAGGGACGGACTATGGCTACACCTTC